A selection of T cell receptor beta chains follows, all from one sample in a study of T cell repertoires in aging, cancer and after chemotherapy. A single record per CDR3 protein comes from TCRdb applying MiXCR to the multiplex PCR reads. The sample contains roughly 3,100 distinct CDR3 sequences, approximately 25% of which appear only once. Sequences were obtained from blood. The receptor set was obtained from a human donor with a solid tumor. The CDR3 runs from the conserved cysteine through the conserved F or W. The D gene is left open where the match is weak. Clone size is shown for a subset of rows, as once, few, many or a class of expanded clone.

abundance,j_gene,d_gene,v_gene,CDR3nt,CDR3aa
NA,TRBJ1-5,TRBD1,TRBV5-6,TGTGCCAGCAGCTTGGGGGACAGGGTTAGCAATCAGCCCCAGCATTTT,CASSLGDRVSNQPQHF
NA,TRBJ2-7,TRBD2,TRBV6-1,TGTGCCAGCATTCTGGGACTAGCGGGGGGATACGAGCAGTACTTC,CASILGLAGGYEQYF
medium-sized,TRBJ1-6,NA,TRBV30,TGTGCCTGGACCCCCCTGTGGGCAGTCATCAATAATTCACCCCTCCACTTT,CAWTPLWAVINNSPLHF
NA,TRBJ1-5,NA,TRBV28,TGTGCCAGCAGTTCCTTACAGGGACATCAGCCCCAGCATTTT,CASSSLQGHQPQHF
medium-sized,TRBJ2-7,NA,TRBV19,TGTGCCAGTAGTACCACAGCGGCCCATTTGGACGAGCAGTACTTC,CASSTTAAHLDEQYF
NA,TRBJ1-3,NA,TRBV28,TGTGCCAGCAGTTTATCGGCAGGGCGCGGAAACACCATATATTTT,CASSLSAGRGNTIYF
NA,TRBJ1-4,TRBD1,TRBV7-6,TGTGCCAGCAGCCCGGGACAGGGTAATGAAAAACTGTTTTTT,CASSPGQGNEKLFF
medium-sized,TRBJ1-1,NA,TRBV12-3/TRBV12-4,TGTGCCAGCACCGAACAAGGGATTCGAGCTTTCTTT,CASTEQGIRAFF
NA,TRBJ2-3,TRBD2,TRBV5-1,TGCGCCAGCAGCTTGGGGGCTAGCGGGAGAGGAGATACGCAGTATTTT,CASSLGASGRGDTQYF
medium-sized,TRBJ1-5,TRBD1,TRBV6-1,TGTGCCAGCAGCGAAACAGGGGGCGGACAGCCCCAGCATTTT,CASSETGGGQPQHF
medium-sized,TRBJ1-3,NA,TRBV27,TGTGCCAGCAGCCCCGCCGCCAATTTTGGAAACACCATATATTTT,CASSPAANFGNTIYF
medium-sized,TRBJ2-7,TRBD1,TRBV18,TGTGCCAGCTCACCACCGGAGACAGGGGTTTACGAGCAGTACTTC,CASSPPETGVYEQYF
NA,TRBJ2-3,NA,TRBV10-3,TGTGCCATCAGTTTGGAACACATTAGCACAGATACGCAGTATTTT,CAISLEHISTDTQYF
NA,TRBJ1-2,TRBD1,TRBV28,TGTGCCAGCGCTAGGGACAGGCAAGCTAACTATGGCTACACCTTC,CASARDRQANYGYTF
NA,TRBJ1-2,NA,TRBV5-1,TGCGCCAGCAGCCGGGTGTCGGAGTCCTATGGCTACACCTTC,CASSRVSESYGYTF
NA,TRBJ2-1,NA,TRBV14,TGTGCCAGCAGCCAAGAGAGGGTCGGAGCGGCGACTAACTACAATGAGCAGTTCTTC,CASSQERVGAATNYNEQFF
NA,TRBJ2-5,NA,TRBV5-1,TGCGCCAGCAGCCTAGTGGGTGAGGAGGGAGAGACCCAGTACTTC,CASSLVGEEGETQYF
NA,TRBJ2-7,NA,TRBV5-1,TGCGCCAGCAGCTTGGTTGCCTACGAGCAGTACTTC,CASSLVAYEQYF
medium-sized,TRBJ2-7,TRBD2,TRBV7-6,TGTGCCAGCAGCTTAGCTGAGCGGGGGGGCGGGTACGAGCAGTACTTC,CASSLAERGGGYEQYF
medium-sized,TRBJ2-2,TRBD1,TRBV12-3/TRBV12-4,TGTGCCAGCAGACCTAGACAGGGGGCGCGAACCGGGGAGCTGTTTTTT,CASRPRQGARTGELFF
medium-sized,TRBJ2-3,NA,TRBV5-4,TGTGCCAGCAGCGGTGATGGTGGAGGCACAGATACGCAGTATTTT,CASSGDGGGTDTQYF
medium-sized,TRBJ1-5,TRBD1,TRBV19,TGTGCCAGTAGTATCATAGACAGGGGAGGCACTCAGCCCCAGCATTTT,CASSIIDRGGTQPQHF
NA,TRBJ2-3,NA,TRBV5-1,TGCGCCAGCAGCGACGGGTCAACTAGGGATACGCAGTATTTT,CASSDGSTRDTQYF
medium-sized,TRBJ2-5,NA,TRBV19,TGTGCCAGTAGTATATCGTTGCAAGAGACCCAGTACTTC,CASSISLQETQYF
medium-sized,TRBJ1-5,NA,TRBV19,TGTGCCAGCGACCACTCGGGAACCAATCAGCCCCAGCATTTT,CASDHSGTNQPQHF
NA,TRBJ2-7,NA,TRBV20-1,TGCAGTGCCAAAGGACCGGGCAGCATTTTTTTTGAGCAGTACTTC,CSAKGPGSIFFEQYF
NA,TRBJ1-5,TRBD1,TRBV6-2/TRBV6-3,TGTGCCAGCAGTTATGGTACAGGGGTGGATCAGCCCCAGCATTTT,CASSYGTGVDQPQHF
few,TRBJ1-1,NA,TRBV5-1,TGCGCCAGCAGATTCGGGGGTAGCCAAGCTTTCTTT,CASRFGGSQAFF
medium-sized,TRBJ2-1,TRBD2,TRBV27,TGTGCCAGCAGTTTAAAAGGCGGGGGGCCTGAGTTCTTC,CASSLKGGGPEFF
NA,TRBJ2-4,NA,TRBV7-9,TGTGCCAGCAGCGGTAGGGTACCAGCCAAAAACATTCAGTACTTC,CASSGRVPAKNIQYF
NA,TRBJ1-3,NA,TRBV6-1,TGTGCCAGGCCGCCGGGAGAGGGGAAGATCTCTGGAAACACCATATATTTT,CARPPGEGKISGNTIYF
NA,TRBJ2-5,TRBD1,TRBV11-1,TGTGCCAGCACCCTTACAGGGGTGTCAGAGACCCAGTACTTC,CASTLTGVSETQYF
medium-sized,TRBJ2-7,NA,TRBV19,TGTGCCAGTAGTATCCCAAGCTCCTACGAGCAGTACTTC,CASSIPSSYEQYF
NA,TRBJ1-1,TRBD1,TRBV30,TGTGCCTGGGCCGGGACAGGTGCATGGACTGAAGCTTTCTTT,CAWAGTGAWTEAFF
medium-sized,TRBJ1-1,NA,TRBV27,TGTGCCAGCAGATTGATGAAAAACACTGAAGCTTTCTTT,CASRLMKNTEAFF
few,TRBJ1-6,NA,TRBV27,TGTGCCAGCAGTTTAGGTCAGGGATATAATTCACCCCTCCACTTT,CASSLGQGYNSPLHF
NA,TRBJ1-2,TRBD1,TRBV30,TGTGCCTCGGGACAGTACTCAAACTATGGCTACACCTTC,CASGQYSNYGYTF
medium-sized,TRBJ1-6,TRBD1,TRBV5-4,TGTGCCAGCAGCTTGGAACAGGGGGGATCTGATAATTCACCCCTCCACTTT,CASSLEQGGSDNSPLHF
medium-sized,TRBJ2-7,TRBD1,TRBV12-3/TRBV12-4,TGTGCCAGCAGCCCCCGGGACAGACCCTACGAGCAGTACTTC,CASSPRDRPYEQYF
medium-sized,TRBJ2-2,TRBD2,TRBV13,TGTGCCAGCAGCTTAGTTAATAGCGGGATCTCCGGGGAGCTGTTTTTT,CASSLVNSGISGELFF
medium-sized,TRBJ2-1,NA,TRBV5-4,TGTGCCAGCAGTTCCGGGTGGAATGAGCAGTTCTTC,CASSSGWNEQFF
NA,TRBJ2-3,NA,TRBV5-1,TGCGCCAGCAGATGGTCTAGCTTCACAGATACGCAGTATTTT,CASRWSSFTDTQYF
medium-sized,TRBJ2-2,NA,TRBV18,TGTGCCAGCTCACCACGAGGACAGTCCGGGGAGCTGTTTTTT,CASSPRGQSGELFF
few,TRBJ2-3,TRBD2,TRBV12-3/TRBV12-4,TGTGCCAGCAGTTTCTTCCGGGGGGGAGATACGCAGTATTTT,CASSFFRGGDTQYF